The 19 T cell receptor beta chains presented below share a single source sample, sequenced in a study of neoadjuvant nivolumab and ipilimumab in lung cancer. Measured with immunoSEQ multiplex PCR; TCRdb has only the in-frame clones, and not every one. The sample lists about 7,800 clones; under 90% were seen once. Sequenced here: tumor tissue, sampled after neoadjuvant nivolumab, alone or with ipilimumab, at or shortly before surgery. These receptors came from an adult with non-small cell lung cancer. Some clones in this sample may be carry-over from other donors' samples.

The rearrangement links TRBV4-1 to TRBJ1-3, with D possibly TRBD1 on 6 matching bases. Germline CDR1 is MGHRA and CDR2 is YSYEKL. The V end lost 2 bases, the J end lost 0 bases, and 11 bases lay between the germline ends. The CDR3 is made up of 16 amino acids. CDR3 DNA: TGCGCCAGCAGCCAAAGGGGGGGTGACTCTGGAAACACCATATATTTT. Encoded protein: CASSQRGGDSGNTIYF.

The chain is built from TRBV10-3 and TRBJ2-1; D is unresolved. V lost 0 bases and J lost 8, with 8 bases in between. The V gene's germline CDR1 is ENHRY and CDR2 SYGVKD. The CDR3 has 13 residues. For the CDR3, the DNA is TGTGCCATCAGTGAGTCAGTCAGCTATGAGCAGTTCTTC. It translates to CAISESVSYEQFF.

V and J are TRBV5-5 and TRBJ1-1, with D possibly being TRBD1 (6 bases). Trimming pared 1 base from V and 10 bases from J, leaving 14 bases between. CDR3 size: 13 residues. Germline V gives CDR1 SGHKS, CDR2 YYEKEE (reference sequence). CDR3 region: CASSLKGGFGAFF. The DNA for the CDR3 is TGTGCCAGCAGCTTGAAGGGGGGCTTTGGAGCTTTCTTT. Drawing the rest from reference TRBV5-5 and TRBJ1-1, the complete variable domain is DAGVTQSPTHLIKTRGQQVTLRCSPISGHKSVSWYQQVLGQGPQFIFQYYEKEERGRGNFPDRFSARQFPNYSSELNVNALLLGDSALYLCASSLKGGFGAFFGQGTRLTVV.

Comment on this clone: An end of the junction differs from the germline gene, which may be a read error. V usage is TRBV7-7 and J usage is TRBJ2-7; 9 bases are a match to TRBD2. This CDR3 spans 15 amino acids. Germline V gene lookup returns CDR1 SSHAT and CDR2 FNYEAQ (reference sequence). The CDR3 sequence: CASSSIGTSRTEQYF. In DNA form, the CDR3 reads TGTGCTAGCAGCTCTATCGGGACTAGCAGGACCGAGCAGTACTTC.

This chain links TRBV2 with TRBJ2-7; D may be TRBD2 (5 bases). The V gene lost 7 bases and the J gene lost 4 bases, with 11 bases spanning the gap. The CDR3 loop spans 12 amino acids. Germline V gene sequence: CDR1 SNHLY, CDR2 FYNNEI. The CDR3 nucleotides read TGTGCCAGCAACCCACGGGGATACGAGCAGTACTTC. Its protein is CASNPRGYEQYF. Together with reference TRBV2 and TRBJ2-7, the CDR3 gives the full variable domain: EPEVTQTPSHQVTQMGQEVILRCVPISNHLYFYWYRQILGQKVEFLVSFYNNEISEKSEIFDDQFSVERPDGSNFTLKIRSTKLEDSAMYFCASNPRGYEQYFGPGTRLTVT.

The gene calls are TRBV5-1 and TRBJ2-5; no definite D call. V shed 4 bases and J shed 3 bases, with 7 bases lying between them. There are 12 residues in the CDR3. Germline loops: CDR1 SGHRS, CDR2 YFSETQ. This CDR3 reads CASSPTKETQYF. As DNA, the CDR3 is TGCGCCAGCAGCCCCACCAAAGAGACCCAGTACTTC.

The chain combines TRBV7-9 with TRBJ2-1, with D unclear. Between the trimmed V and J ends, which lost 0 bases and 15 bases, there was a span of 18 bases. The CDR3 is made up of 14 amino acids. Germline values: CDR1 SEHNR, CDR2 FQNEAQ (reference sequence). CDR3 in amino acids: CASSLAETPGLTFF. The CDR3, as DNA: TGTGCCAGCAGCTTAGCGGAGACTCCTGGGTTGACGTTCTTC.

The chain recombines TRBV9 with TRBJ1-1; TRBD1 agrees at 10 bases. There are 14 residues in the CDR3. Per the germline V gene, CDR1 is SGDLS and CDR2 is YYNGEE. After removal of 5 bases from V and 5 bases from J, the junction contained 6 bases not matched to a gene. CDR3 nucleotides: TGTGCCAGCAGTGCCCGGACAGGGGGTACTGAAGCTTTCTTT. Amino acid sequence: CASSARTGGTEAFF.

This chain connects TRBV27 to TRBJ2-5; D is tentatively TRBD1 or TRBD2 (5 bases each). The CDR3 sequence is 13 residues long. Germline CDR1 MNHEY, CDR2 SMNVEV (reference sequence). Trimming shortened V by 6 bases and J by 5 bases, and 13 bases separated the two germline ends. In nucleotides, the CDR3 is TGTGCCAGCAGACCAGGGAGATGGGAGACCCAGTACTTC. This gives the protein CASRPGRWETQYF.

The chain has TRBV2 and TRBJ2-1; 9 bases are shared with TRBD2. The CDR3 spans 14 residues. From germline, CDR1 is SNHLY and CDR2 FYNNEI. Trimming removed 6 bases from V and 6 bases from J; junction bases left unmatched: 6. CDR3 loop: CASRLAGTGNEQFF. DNA of the CDR3: TGTGCCAGCAGGCTAGCGGGAACGGGCAATGAGCAGTTCTTC.

The chain couples TRBV5-1 to TRBJ2-5; tentatively, D is TRBD2 (6 bases). The CDR3 consists of 16 residues. Trimming took 2 bases from V and 7 from J, leaving 21 bases between them. Germline assignment: CDR1 SGHRS and CDR2 YFSETQ. The CDR3 region has the DNA TGCGCCAGCAGCTTTGATTGGGACGGGGGTTCAGTGACCCAGTACTTC. It translates to CASSFDWDGGSVTQYF.

The genes are TRBV7-2 and TRBJ1-2, with 7 bases aligning to TRBD1. The germline CDR1 and CDR2 sequences are SGHTA and FQGNSA. The length of the CDR3 is 15 residues. After removal of 5 bases from V and 4 bases from J, the junction contained 10 bases not matched to a gene. The CDR3 nucleotides are TGTGCCAGCAGCCCCGGTGGAGGGGGCAGCTATGGCTACACCTTC. Amino acids: CASSPGGGGSYGYTF.

This clone was found once. This chain connects TRBV5-1 to TRBJ2-1; D is perhaps TRBD2 (6 bases). Trimming left V 4 bases short and J 7 bases short, with 21 bases between. The V gene's germline CDR1 is SGHRS and CDR2 YFSETQ. This CDR3 has 16 residues. For the CDR3, the DNA is TGCGCCAGCAGCCCTCGTGGGGGACTCCGAGGGAATGAGCAGTTCTTC. Amino acid sequence: CASSPRGGLRGNEQFF.

The chain uses TRBV27 and TRBJ1-1; TRBD1 matches at 7 bases. With 7 bases clipped from V and 11 bases from J, the junction kept 19 bases outside the gene matches. This CDR3 spans 15 amino acids. The germline V gene encodes CDR1 MNHEY and CDR2 SMNVEV (reference sequence). DNA for the CDR3: TGTGCCAGCAAAAAAATCTTGACAGGGTCAGAGGAGGCTTTCTTT. This encodes CASKKILTGSEEAFF.

This clone was seen only once. The chain has TRBV6-6 and TRBJ2-7; D is perhaps TRBD1 (5 bases). Trimming took 0 bases from V and 3 from J, leaving 9 bases between them. This CDR3 spans 14 amino acids. CDR1 and CDR2 (germline): MNHNY, SVGAGI (reference sequence). As DNA, the CDR3 is TGTGCCAGCAGTTACTCTGCAGGGTTCTACGAGCAGTACTTC. Its protein product is CASSYSAGFYEQYF.

This clone was seen once. V and J are TRBV15 and TRBJ1-1, with TRBD1 as a possible D gene (5 bases). Germline CDR1 is LNHNV and CDR2 is YYDKDF (reference sequence). The CDR3 loop spans 15 amino acids. V dropped 1 base and J dropped 2 bases, with 11 bases sitting between them. The CDR3 DNA reads TGTGCCACCAGCAGAGGAAGGGGCATCAACACTGAAGCTTTCTTT. Its translation is CATSRGRGINTEAFF.

CDR3 loop: CASPVVLHNEQFF. The CDR3 DNA reads TGTGCCAGCCCGGTGGTATTACACAATGAGCAGTTCTTC. The chain recombines TRBV18 with TRBJ2-1; D uncertain. The CDR3 totals 13 residues. Per germline, CDR1 KGHSH and CDR2 LQKENI. Trimming left V 8 bases short and J 5 bases short, with 13 bases between.

This chain uses TRBV6-4 with TRBJ2-1; TRBD2 agrees at 13 bases. The CDR3 sequence is 15 residues long. Germline CDR1 MRHNA, CDR2 SNTAGT. After removal of 3 bases from V and 4 bases from J, the junction contained 0 bases not matched to a gene. In nucleotides, the CDR3 is TGTGCCAGCAGTGAGACTAGCGGGGGGTACAATGAGCAGTTCTTC. Translation gives CASSETSGGYNEQFF.

This clone was observed a single time. The chain combines TRBV6-6 with TRBJ2-3; D gene ambiguous. The CDR3 is made up of 12 amino acids. The germline V gene has CDR1 MNHNY and CDR2 SVGAGI (reference sequence). V lost 6 bases to trimming and J lost 3 bases, with 7 bases between them. CDR3 residues: CASSPTTDTQYF. CDR3 DNA: TGTGCCAGCAGCCCGACTACAGATACGCAGTATTTT.